One sample yielded the 13 T cell receptor beta chains listed below, sequenced in a study of blood T cell repertoires in COVID-19. Repertoires were generated with immunoSEQ multiplex PCR, while TCRdb's copy carries only in-frame clones and drops some. The sample has around 260,000 clones, 84% seen once. Sample: peripheral blood. The source is a man in his 60s with acute or convalescent COVID-19.

The gene calls are TRBV5-4 and TRBJ2-1; 8 bases fit TRBD2. The CDR3 is 17 amino acids. V lost 0 bases, J lost 5 bases, and 10 bases stayed unmatched. CDR1 and CDR2 (germline): SGHNT, YYREEE (reference sequence). The DNA of the CDR3 is TGTGCCAGCAGCTTGGAGTCGGTTACTAGCGGAAACAATGAGCAGTTCTTC. Its translation is CASSLESVTSGNNEQFF.

The chain carries TRBV4-1 and TRBJ1-6; unclear D gene. V lost 1 base, J lost 5 bases, and 6 bases lay in between. Germline CDR1 is MGHRA and CDR2 is YSYEKL. The CDR3 is 14 amino acids. The CDR3 reads CASSQGLHNSPLHF. CDR3 DNA sequence: TGCGCCAGCAGCCAAGGACTGCATAATTCACCCCTCCACTTT.

This clone appeared a few times. This chain connects TRBV3-1 (or the pseudogene TRBV3-2) to TRBJ2-2, with a possible D match to TRBD2 (6 bases). Trimming took off 0 bases at V and 7 bases at J, with 15 bases between the two ends. The CDR3 spans 16 residues. Per the germline V gene, CDR1 is LGHDT and CDR2 is YNNKEL (reference sequence). Here the CDR3 reads CASSQEGLGWSGELFF. The DNA for the CDR3 is TGTGCCAGCAGCCAAGAGGGACTGGGGTGGAGCGGGGAGCTGTTTTTT.

Only one count was recorded for this clone. The chain combines TRBV5-4 with TRBJ2-2, with D possibly being TRBD2 (5 bases). CDR1 is SGHNT, CDR2 YYREEE, per germline (reference sequence). V was shortened by 7 bases and J by 1 base, with 11 bases between the two germline ends. CDR3 size: 14 residues. CDR3 sequence (DNA): TGTGCCAGCCGGGGTAGCAGGAACACCGGGGAGCTGTTTTTT. Residues: CASRGSRNTGELFF.

This chain links TRBV10-1 with TRBJ2-3, with D perhaps matching TRBD2 (6 bases). Germline V CDR1 and CDR2: WNHNN, SYGVQD (reference sequence). The V gene lost 4 bases and the J gene lost 2 bases, with 16 bases spanning the gap. This CDR3 has 16 amino acids. CDR3 sequence: CASSAGLGGTTDTQYF. DNA of the CDR3: TGCGCCAGCAGTGCCGGGCTCGGCGGGACCACAGATACGCAGTATTTT.

The chain employs TRBV4-3 and TRBJ2-7, with 10 bases identical to TRBD2. The V gene end was trimmed by 1 base and the J gene end by 3 bases; junction bases not matched to a gene: 9. In germline, CDR1 is LGHNA, CDR2 YSLEER. The CDR3 totals 17 residues. In nucleotides, the CDR3 is TGCGCCAGCAGCCAAGGAACTAGCGGGGCCAAAAGCTACGAGCAGTACTTC. Translated, it gives CASSQGTSGAKSYEQYF.

This chain joins TRBV3-1 (or the pseudogene TRBV3-2) and TRBJ1-1; possible D gene TRBD1, 6 bases. Germline loops: CDR1 LGHDT, CDR2 YNNKEL (reference sequence). With 4 bases removed from V and 7 bases from J, the gap between germline ends came to 22 bases. CDR3 length: 16 residues. CDR3 in DNA: TGTGCCAGCAGCCCGTTTGGGGGGGGGCTTAGTGGTGAAGCTTTCTTT. Its protein is CASSPFGGGLSGEAFF.

J is TRBJ2-7 and V is TRBV12-2; TRBD1, the table's D call, lacks a check against the DNA. TRBV12-2 is a pseudogene locus. The CDR3 sequence is 16 residues long. CDR3 protein: CASRLALGDTNYEQYF. The CDR3 DNA reads as TGTGCAAGTCGCTTAGCGTTGGGGGACACTAACTACGAGCAGTACTTC.

The genes are TRBV12-5 and TRBJ2-7, with TRBD2 matching over 12 bases. The V and J ends lost 6 bases and 3 bases, in that order; junction bases with no gene match: 0. The CDR3 sequence is 13 residues long. Germline CDR1 is LGHNT and CDR2 is FRNRAP. The CDR3 coding sequence is TGTGCTAGTGGGACTAGCGGGAGCTACGAGCAGTACTTC. Residues: CASGTSGSYEQYF.

Concerning this clone: A read error may produce the germline difference seen at one junction end. V gene TRBV4-1 combines with J gene TRBJ2-3, with D possibly TRBD2 on 5 matching bases. The CDR3 consists of 17 residues. Germline V gives CDR1 MGHRA, CDR2 YSYEKL. Here the CDR3 reads CASSQVLESSGTYTQYF. CDR3 DNA: TGCGCCAGCAGCCAAGTACTAGAGAGTAGTGGCACATATACGCAGTATTTT.

This chain connects TRBV7-2 to TRBJ1-2, with TRBD1 identical over 9 bases. J was trimmed by 6 bases and V by 4 bases; bases with no gene match: 9. The CDR3 length is 15 residues. Germline-derived CDR1 and CDR2 are SGHTA and FQGNSA. Written as DNA, the CDR3 is TGTGCCAGCAGCTCCAACCCTGGACAGGGGCATGGCTACACCTTC. This encodes CASSSNPGQGHGYTF. Using reference TRBV7-2 and TRBJ1-2 for the parts outside the CDR3, the full variable domain is GAGVSQSPSNKVTEKGKDVELRCDPISGHTALYWYRQSLGQGLEFLIYFQGNSAPDKSGLPSDRFSAERTGGSVSTLTIQRTQQEDSAVYLCASSSNPGQGHGYTFGSGTRLTVV.

The chain uses TRBV6-2 or TRBV6-3 and TRBJ2-7; the match to TRBD1 covers 8 bases. The germline CDR1 and CDR2 sequences are MNHEY and SVGEGT. The V segment lost 6 bases and the J segment 3 bases; nucleotides outside the gene matches: 10. CDR3 length equals 15 residues. CDR3 region: CASSLTGTGLYEQYF. The CDR3, as DNA: TGTGCCAGCAGCCTCACCGGGACAGGCCTCTACGAGCAGTACTTC.

In its sample, this clone was seen a few times. The chain combines TRBV2 with TRBJ2-3; TRBD1 might be the D (6 bases). The CDR3 is made up of 14 amino acids. Germline CDR1 and CDR2: SNHLY and FYNNEI. V lost 5 bases to trimming and J lost 7 bases, with 16 bases between them. The DNA of the CDR3 is TGTGCCAGCAGTTTAGGACAGACCCCTAATACGCAGTATTTT. Translating it yields CASSLGQTPNTQYF.